The entry below gives a single TCR beta chain sequence along with its context. CDR1 is MNHNY, CDR2 SVGAGI, per germline (reference sequence). This CDR3 has 14 amino acids. Trimming removed 5 bases from V and 2 bases from J; junction bases left unmatched: 3. The data originate from a study of blood T cell repertoires in COVID-19. Turning to the study itself: Samples came from the United States, Italy and Spain, spanning acute and convalescent COVID-19. T cells, B-cell-depleted T cells, or PBMCs supplied cDNA or gDNA.

The authors' processing: It was from reference gene primer amplification that nucleated cell counts were estimated. Method: immunoSEQ multiplex PCR; TCRdb's copy keeps in-frame clones and lacks some. V, J and clone size are those of that table, while D and trimming were read from the DNA. The repertoire consists of roughly 97,000 clones, with approximately 91% occurring once and the leading ten covering 4% to 6%. The gene calls are TRBV6-6 and TRBJ1-1; 9 bases line up with TRBD1. The clonotype was recovered from a human donor in a cohort sampled during active COVID-19. The specimen sequenced was peripheral blood. CDR3 in amino acids: CASSPGQGNTEAFF. The CDR3 DNA sequence: TGTGCCAGCAGTCCGGGACAGGGAAACACTGAAGCTTTCTTT.